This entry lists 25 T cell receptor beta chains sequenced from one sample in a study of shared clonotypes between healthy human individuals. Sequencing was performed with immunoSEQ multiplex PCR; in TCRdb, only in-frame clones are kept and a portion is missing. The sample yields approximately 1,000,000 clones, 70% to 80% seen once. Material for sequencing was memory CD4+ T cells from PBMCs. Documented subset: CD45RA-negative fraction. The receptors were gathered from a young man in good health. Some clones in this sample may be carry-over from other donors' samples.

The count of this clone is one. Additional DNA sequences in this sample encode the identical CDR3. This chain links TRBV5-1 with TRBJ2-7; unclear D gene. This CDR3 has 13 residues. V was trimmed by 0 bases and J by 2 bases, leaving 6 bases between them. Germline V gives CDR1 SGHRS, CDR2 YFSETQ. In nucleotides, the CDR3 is TGCGCCAGCAGCTTGGGCACTACCTACGAGCAGTACTTC. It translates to CASSLGTTYEQYF. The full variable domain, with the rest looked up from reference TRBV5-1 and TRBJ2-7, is KAGVTQTPRYLIKTRGQQVTLSCSPISGHRSVSWYQQTPGQGLQFLFEYFSETQRNKGNFPGRFSGRQFSNSRSEMNVSTLELGDSALYLCASSLGTTYEQYFGPGTRLTVT.

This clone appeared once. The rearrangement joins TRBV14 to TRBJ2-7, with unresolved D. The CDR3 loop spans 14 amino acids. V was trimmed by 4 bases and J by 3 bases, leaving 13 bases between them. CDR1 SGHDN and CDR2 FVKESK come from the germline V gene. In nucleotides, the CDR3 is TGTGCCAGCAGCCCTTACGTCGGAAACTACGAGCAGTACTTC. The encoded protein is CASSPYVGNYEQYF.

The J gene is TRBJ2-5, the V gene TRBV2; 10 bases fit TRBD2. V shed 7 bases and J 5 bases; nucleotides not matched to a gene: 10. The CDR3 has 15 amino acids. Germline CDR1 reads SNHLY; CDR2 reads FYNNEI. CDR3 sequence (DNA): TGTGCCAGCACTAGGCTAGCGGGAGTTTGGGAGACCCAGTACTTC. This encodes CASTRLAGVWETQYF. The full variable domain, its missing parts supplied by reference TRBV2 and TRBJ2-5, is EPEVTQTPSHQVTQMGQEVILRCVPISNHLYFYWYRQILGQKVEFLVSFYNNEISEKSEIFDDQFSVERPDGSNFTLKIRSTKLEDSAMYFCASTRLAGVWETQYFGPGTRLLVL.

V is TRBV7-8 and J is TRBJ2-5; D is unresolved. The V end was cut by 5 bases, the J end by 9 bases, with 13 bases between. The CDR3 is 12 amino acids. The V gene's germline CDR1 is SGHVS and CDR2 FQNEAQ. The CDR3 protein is CASSPANLAQYF. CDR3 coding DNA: TGTGCCAGCAGCCCGGCGAATTTGGCCCAGTACTTC. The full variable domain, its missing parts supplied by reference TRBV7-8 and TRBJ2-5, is GAGVSQSPRYKVAKRGQDVALRCDPISGHVSLFWYQQALGQGPEFLTYFQNEAQLDKSGLPSDRFFAERPEGSVSTLKIQRTQQEDSAVYLCASSPANLAQYFGPGTRLLVL.

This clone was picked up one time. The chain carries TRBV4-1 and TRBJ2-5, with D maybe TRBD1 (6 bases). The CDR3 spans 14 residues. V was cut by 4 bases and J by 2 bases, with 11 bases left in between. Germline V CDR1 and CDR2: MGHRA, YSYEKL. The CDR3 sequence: CASSRQVVQETQYF. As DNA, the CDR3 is TGCGCCAGCAGCCGACAGGTCGTACAAGAGACCCAGTACTTC.

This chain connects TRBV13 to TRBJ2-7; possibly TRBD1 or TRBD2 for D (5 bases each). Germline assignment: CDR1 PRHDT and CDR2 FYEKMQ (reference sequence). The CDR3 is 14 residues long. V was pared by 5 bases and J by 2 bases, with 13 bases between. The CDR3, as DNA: TGTGCCAGCAGCAGTCCGGGGCCGCCCTACGAGCAGTACTTC. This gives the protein CASSSPGPPYEQYF.

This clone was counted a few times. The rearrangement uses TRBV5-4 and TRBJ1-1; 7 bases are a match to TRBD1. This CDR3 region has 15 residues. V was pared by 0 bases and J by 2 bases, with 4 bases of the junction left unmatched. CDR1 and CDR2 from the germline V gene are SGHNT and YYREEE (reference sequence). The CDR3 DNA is TGTGCCAGCAGCTTGGGGGGACAGCTTAACACTGAAGCTTTCTTT. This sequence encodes CASSLGGQLNTEAFF. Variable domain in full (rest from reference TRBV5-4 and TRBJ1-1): ETGVTQSPTHLIKTRGQQVTLRCSSQSGHNTVSWYQQALGQGPQFIFQYYREEENGRGNFPPRFSGLQFPNYSSELNVNALELDDSALYLCASSLGGQLNTEAFFGQGTRLTVV.

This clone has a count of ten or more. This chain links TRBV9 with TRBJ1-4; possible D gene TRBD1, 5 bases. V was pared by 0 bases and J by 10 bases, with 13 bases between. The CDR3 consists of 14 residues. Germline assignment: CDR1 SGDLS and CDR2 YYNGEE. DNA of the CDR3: TGTGCCAGCAGCGTAGGGCAGGGTTACGGAAAACTGTTTTTT. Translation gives CASSVGQGYGKLFF.

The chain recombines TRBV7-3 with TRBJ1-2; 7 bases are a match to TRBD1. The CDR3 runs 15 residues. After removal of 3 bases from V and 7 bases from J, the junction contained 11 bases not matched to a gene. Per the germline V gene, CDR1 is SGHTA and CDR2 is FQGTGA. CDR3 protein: CASSLLVTTGVGYTF. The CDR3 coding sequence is TGTGCCAGCAGCTTGTTGGTCACCACAGGGGTTGGCTACACCTTC.

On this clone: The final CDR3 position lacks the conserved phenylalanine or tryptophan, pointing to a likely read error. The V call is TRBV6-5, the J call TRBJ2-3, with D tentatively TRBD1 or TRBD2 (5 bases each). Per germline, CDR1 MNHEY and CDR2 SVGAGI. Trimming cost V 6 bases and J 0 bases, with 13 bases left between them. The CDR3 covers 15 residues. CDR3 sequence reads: CASSLRDGSTDTQYL. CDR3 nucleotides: TGTGCCAGCAGCCTCCGGGACGGGAGCACAGATACGCAGTATCTT.

Here the CDR3 reads CASRGQGGNTEAFF. The CDR3, as DNA: TGTGCCAGCAGAGGACAGGGGGGGAACACTGAAGCTTTCTTT. The chain joins TRBV7-2 to TRBJ1-1; TRBD1 matches 10 bases. The germline gives CDR1 SGHTA, CDR2 FQGNSA. This CDR3 contains 14 residues. J gave up 1 base and V 6 bases, and 2 bases lay outside the gene matches. Full variable domain (outside the CDR3, taken from reference TRBV7-2 and TRBJ1-1): GAGVSQSPSNKVTEKGKDVELRCDPISGHTALYWYRQSLGQGLEFLIYFQGNSAPDKSGLPSDRFSAERTGGSVSTLTIQRTQQEDSAVYLCASRGQGGNTEAFFGQGTRLTVV.

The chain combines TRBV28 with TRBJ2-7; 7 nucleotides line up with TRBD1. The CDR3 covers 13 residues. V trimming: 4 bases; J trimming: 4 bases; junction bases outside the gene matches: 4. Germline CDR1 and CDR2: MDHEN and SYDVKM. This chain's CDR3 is CASSSGQRYEQYF. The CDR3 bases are TGTGCCAGCAGTTCGGGACAGAGGTACGAGCAGTACTTC. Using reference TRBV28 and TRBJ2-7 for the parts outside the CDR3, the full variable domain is DVKVTQSSRYLVKRTGEKVFLECVQDMDHENMFWYRQDPGLGLRLIYFSYDVKMKEKGDIPEGYSVSREKKERFSLILESASTNQTSMYLCASSSGQRYEQYFGPGTRLTVT.

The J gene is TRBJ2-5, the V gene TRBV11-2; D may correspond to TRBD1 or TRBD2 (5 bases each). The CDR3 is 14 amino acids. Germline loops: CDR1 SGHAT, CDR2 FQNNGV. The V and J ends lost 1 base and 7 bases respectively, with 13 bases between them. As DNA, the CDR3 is TGTGCCAGCAGCTTAGGTGGGGGATGGGGGACCCAGTACTTC. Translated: CASSLGGGWGTQYF.

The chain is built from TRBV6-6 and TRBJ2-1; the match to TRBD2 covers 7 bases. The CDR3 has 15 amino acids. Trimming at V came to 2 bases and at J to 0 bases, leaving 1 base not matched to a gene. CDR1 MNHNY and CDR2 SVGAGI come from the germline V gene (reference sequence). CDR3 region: CASSYPGGSYNEQFF. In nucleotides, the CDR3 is TGTGCCAGCAGTTACCCGGGGGGCTCCTACAATGAGCAGTTCTTC.

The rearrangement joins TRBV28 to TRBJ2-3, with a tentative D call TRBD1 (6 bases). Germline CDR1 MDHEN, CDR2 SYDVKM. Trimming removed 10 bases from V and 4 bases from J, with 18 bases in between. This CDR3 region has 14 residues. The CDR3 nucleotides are TGTGCCATCTCGCTCAGGGGTTCTTCAGATACGCAGTATTTT. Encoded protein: CAISLRGSSDTQYF.

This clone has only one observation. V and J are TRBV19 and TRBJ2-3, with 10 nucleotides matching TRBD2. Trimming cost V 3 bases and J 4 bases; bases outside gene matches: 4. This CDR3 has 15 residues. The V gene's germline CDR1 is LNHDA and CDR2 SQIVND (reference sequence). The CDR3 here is CASSIAGLAADTQYF. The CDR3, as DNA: TGTGCCAGTAGTATTGCCGGACTAGCGGCAGATACGCAGTATTTT.

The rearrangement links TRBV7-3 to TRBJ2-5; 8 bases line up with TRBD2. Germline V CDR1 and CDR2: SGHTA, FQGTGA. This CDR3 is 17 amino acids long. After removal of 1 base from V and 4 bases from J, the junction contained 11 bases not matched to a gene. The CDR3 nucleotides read TGTGCCAGCAGCTTAAAGCCCCTGCCGGGAGGGCCAGAGACCCAGTACTTC. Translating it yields CASSLKPLPGGPETQYF.

This CDR3 is CAISAQQGSTGELFF. DNA of the CDR3: TGTGCCATCAGCGCACAACAGGGTTCTACCGGGGAGCTGTTTTTT. The J gene is TRBJ2-2, the V gene TRBV10-3, with TRBD1 as a possible D gene (6 bases). The CDR3 extends over 15 amino acids. V lost 6 bases and J 5 bases, leaving 16 bases between the germline ends. Germline V gene sequence: CDR1 ENHRY, CDR2 SYGVKD.

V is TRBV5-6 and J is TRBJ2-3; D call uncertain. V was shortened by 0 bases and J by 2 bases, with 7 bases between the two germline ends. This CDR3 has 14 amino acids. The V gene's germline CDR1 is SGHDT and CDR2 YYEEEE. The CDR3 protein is CASSLGQPTDTQYF. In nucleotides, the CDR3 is TGTGCCAGCAGCTTGGGGCAGCCCACAGATACGCAGTATTTT. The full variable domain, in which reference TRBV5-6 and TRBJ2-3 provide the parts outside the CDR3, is DAGVTQSPTHLIKTRGQQVTLRCSPKSGHDTVSWYQQALGQGPQFIFQYYEEEERQRGNFPDRFSGHQFPNYSSELNVNALLLGDSALYLCASSLGQPTDTQYFGPGTRLTVL.

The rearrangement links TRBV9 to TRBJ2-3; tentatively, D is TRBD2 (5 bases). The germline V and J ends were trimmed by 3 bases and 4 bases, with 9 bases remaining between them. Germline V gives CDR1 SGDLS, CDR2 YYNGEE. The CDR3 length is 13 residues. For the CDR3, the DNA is TGTGCCAGCAGCGAGGGAGTAGCAGATACGCAGTATTTT. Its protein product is CASSEGVADTQYF.

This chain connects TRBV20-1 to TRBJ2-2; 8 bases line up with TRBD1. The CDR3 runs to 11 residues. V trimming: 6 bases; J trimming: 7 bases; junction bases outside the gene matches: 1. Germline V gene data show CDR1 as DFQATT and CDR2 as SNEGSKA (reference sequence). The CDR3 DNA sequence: TGCAGTGCGGACAGGGTCGGGGAGCTGTTTTTT. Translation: CSADRVGELFF.

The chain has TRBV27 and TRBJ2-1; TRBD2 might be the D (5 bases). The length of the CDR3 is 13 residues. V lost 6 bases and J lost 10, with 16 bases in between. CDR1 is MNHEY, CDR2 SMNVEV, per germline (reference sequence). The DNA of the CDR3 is TGTGCCAGCAGCTGGGCCCGAAAGCGGGAGCAGTTCTTC. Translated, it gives CASSWARKREQFF.

The CDR3 is CASSQDPLTRGLGNTIYF. In DNA, the CDR3 is TGCGCCAGCAGCCAAGACCCCCTAACACGGGGACTTGGAAACACCATATATTTT. This sequence joins TRBV4-1 and TRBJ1-3, with a weak D call TRBD1 (5 bases). Trimming took 0 bases from V and 3 from J, leaving 18 bases between them. This CDR3 region has 18 residues. CDR1 and CDR2 from the germline V gene are MGHRA and YSYEKL.

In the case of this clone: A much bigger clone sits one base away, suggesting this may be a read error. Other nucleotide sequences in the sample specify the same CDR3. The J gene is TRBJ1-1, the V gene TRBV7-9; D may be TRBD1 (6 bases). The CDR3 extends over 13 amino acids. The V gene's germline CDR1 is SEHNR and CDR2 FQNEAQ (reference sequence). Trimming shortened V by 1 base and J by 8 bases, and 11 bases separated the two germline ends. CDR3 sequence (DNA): TGTGCCAGCAGCTTAGAGACGGGGGGCGAAGCTTTCTTT. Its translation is CASSLETGGEAFF.

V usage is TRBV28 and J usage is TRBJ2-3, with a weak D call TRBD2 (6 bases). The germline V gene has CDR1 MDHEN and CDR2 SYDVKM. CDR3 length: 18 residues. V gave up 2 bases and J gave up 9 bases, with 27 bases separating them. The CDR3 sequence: CASSLPQVGLLPTPTQYF. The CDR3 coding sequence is TGTGCCAGCAGTTTACCACAGGTGGGACTCCTACCTACCCCCACGCAGTATTTT.